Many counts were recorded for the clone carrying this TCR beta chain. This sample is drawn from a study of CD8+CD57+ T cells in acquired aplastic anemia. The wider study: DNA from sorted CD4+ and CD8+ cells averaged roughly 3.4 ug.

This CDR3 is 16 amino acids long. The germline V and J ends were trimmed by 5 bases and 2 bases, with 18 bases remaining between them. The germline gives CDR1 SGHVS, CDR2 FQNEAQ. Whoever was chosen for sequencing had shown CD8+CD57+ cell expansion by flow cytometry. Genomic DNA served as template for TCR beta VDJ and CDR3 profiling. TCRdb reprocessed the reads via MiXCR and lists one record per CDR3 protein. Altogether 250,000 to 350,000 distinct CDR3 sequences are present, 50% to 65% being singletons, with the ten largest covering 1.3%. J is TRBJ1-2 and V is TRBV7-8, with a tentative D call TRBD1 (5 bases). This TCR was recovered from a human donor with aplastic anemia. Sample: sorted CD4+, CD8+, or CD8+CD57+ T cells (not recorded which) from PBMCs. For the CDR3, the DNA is TGTGCCAGCAGCGCTAGAAAGACAGATCCCAACTATGGCTACACCTTC. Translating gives CASSARKTDPNYGYTF.